This T cell receptor (beta chain) appears in the sequencing data of a study of cytomegalovirus exposure and HLA in healthy donors. General study results and limits: Confirmation was obtained in vitro that a few CMV-associated chains are specific for CMV antigens. A classifier reportedly called cytomegalovirus status with high sensitivity and specificity. V- and J-gene trimming of TCR beta was linked (in a later analysis) to a missense DCLRE1C variant. One cluster of highly shared sequence variants probably arose as a sequencing artifact.

Amplification used 60 Vbeta primers and 13 Jbeta primers. The protocol was immunoSEQ multiplex PCR, while the TCRdb copy is restricted to in-frame clones and leaves out a portion. The data show 200,000 to 250,000 clones, roughly 90% seen once. Worth noting for this clone: Its target is unknown.

The sequenced sample was PBMCs. The sequence was obtained from a woman aged 18-29 years in good health and CMV-seronegative.

Written as DNA, the CDR3 is TGCGCCAGCAGCTTCGGAGGCAATTACAATGAGCAGTTCTTC. This sequence encodes CASSFGGNYNEQFF. The J gene is TRBJ2-1, the V gene TRBV5-1; D might be TRBD2 (5 bases). Trimming left V 2 bases short and J 4 bases short, with 10 bases between. This CDR3 has 14 residues. Per germline, CDR1 SGHRS and CDR2 YFSETQ.